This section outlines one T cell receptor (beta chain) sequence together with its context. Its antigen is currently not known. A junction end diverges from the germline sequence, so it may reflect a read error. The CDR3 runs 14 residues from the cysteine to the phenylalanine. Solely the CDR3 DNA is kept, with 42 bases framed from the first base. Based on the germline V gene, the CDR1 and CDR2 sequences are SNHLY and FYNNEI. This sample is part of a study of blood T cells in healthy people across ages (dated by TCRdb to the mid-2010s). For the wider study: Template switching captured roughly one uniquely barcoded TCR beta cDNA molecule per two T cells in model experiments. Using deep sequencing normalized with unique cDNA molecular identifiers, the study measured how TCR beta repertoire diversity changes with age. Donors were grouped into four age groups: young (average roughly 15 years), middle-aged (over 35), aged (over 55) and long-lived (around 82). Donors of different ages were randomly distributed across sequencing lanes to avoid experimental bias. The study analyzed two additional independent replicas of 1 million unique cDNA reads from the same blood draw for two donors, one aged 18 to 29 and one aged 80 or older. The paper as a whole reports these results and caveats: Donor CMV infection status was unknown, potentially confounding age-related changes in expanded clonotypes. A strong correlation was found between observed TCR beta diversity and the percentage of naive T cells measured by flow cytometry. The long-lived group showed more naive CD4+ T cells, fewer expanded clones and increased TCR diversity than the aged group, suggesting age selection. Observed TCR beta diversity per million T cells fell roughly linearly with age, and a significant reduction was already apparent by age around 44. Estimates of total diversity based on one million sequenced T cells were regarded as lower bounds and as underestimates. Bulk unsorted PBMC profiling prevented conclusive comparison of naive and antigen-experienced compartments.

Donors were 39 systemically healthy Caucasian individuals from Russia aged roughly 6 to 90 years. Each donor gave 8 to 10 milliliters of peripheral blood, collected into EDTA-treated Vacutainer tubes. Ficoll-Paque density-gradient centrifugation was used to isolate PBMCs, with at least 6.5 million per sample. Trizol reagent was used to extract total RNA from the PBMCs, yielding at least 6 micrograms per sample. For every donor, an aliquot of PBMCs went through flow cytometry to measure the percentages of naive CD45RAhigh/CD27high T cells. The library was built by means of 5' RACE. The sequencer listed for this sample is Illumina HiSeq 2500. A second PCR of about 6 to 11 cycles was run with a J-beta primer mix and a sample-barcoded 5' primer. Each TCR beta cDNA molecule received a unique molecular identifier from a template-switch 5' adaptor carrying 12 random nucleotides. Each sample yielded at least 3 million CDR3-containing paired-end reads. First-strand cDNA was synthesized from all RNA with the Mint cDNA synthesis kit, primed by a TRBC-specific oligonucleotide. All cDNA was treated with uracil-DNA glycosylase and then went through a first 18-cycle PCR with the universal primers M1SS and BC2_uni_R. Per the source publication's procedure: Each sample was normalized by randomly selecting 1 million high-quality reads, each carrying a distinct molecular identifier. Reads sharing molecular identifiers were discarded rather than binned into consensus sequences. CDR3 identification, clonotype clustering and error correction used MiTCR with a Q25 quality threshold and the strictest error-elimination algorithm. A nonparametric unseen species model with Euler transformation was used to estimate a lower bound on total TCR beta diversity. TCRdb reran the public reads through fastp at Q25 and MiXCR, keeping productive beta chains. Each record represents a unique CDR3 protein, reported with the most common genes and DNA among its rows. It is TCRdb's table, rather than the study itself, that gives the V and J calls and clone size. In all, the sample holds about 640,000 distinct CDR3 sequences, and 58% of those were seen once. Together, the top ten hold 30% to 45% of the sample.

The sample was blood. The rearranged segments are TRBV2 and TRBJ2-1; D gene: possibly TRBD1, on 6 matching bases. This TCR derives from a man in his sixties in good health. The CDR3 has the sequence CAGSAARGWNEQFF. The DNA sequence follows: TGTGCCGGCAGTGCCGCCAGGGGTTGGAATGAGCAGTTCTTC.